The entry that follows covers one T cell receptor (beta chain) sequence. What it binds is unknown. This entry is derived from a study of chemoradiotherapy in HPV16-positive cancers. Only in-frame clones appear in the TCRdb table, and some are missing; sequencing was by immunoSEQ multiplex PCR. The data hold fewer than 15,000 clones, with about 78% observed a single time. J was trimmed by 3 bases and V by 5 bases; bases with no gene match: 3. From germline, CDR1 is MDHEN and CDR2 SYDVKM. CDR3 length: 13 residues. Study-level points and caveats: Candidate HPV-specific clones and E7-related TCR motifs grew in tumor during treatment. Functional assays defining HPV-specific T cells used only two HPV16-positive patients.

This rearrangement joins TRBV28 to TRBJ2-7, with 8 bases fitting TRBD1. The sequence came from a human donor with HPV-associated anogenital cancer. Sample collection occurred from a patient who underwent chemoradiotherapy. CDR3 sequence (DNA): TGTGCCAGCAGTGTCGGACAGGGCTACGAGCAGTACTTC. This encodes CASSVGQGYEQYF. The full variable domain, completed using reference TRBV28 and TRBJ2-7, is DVKVTQSSRYLVKRTGEKVFLECVQDMDHENMFWYRQDPGLGLRLIYFSYDVKMKEKGDIPEGYSVSREKKERFSLILESASTNQTSMYLCASSVGQGYEQYFGPGTRLTVT.